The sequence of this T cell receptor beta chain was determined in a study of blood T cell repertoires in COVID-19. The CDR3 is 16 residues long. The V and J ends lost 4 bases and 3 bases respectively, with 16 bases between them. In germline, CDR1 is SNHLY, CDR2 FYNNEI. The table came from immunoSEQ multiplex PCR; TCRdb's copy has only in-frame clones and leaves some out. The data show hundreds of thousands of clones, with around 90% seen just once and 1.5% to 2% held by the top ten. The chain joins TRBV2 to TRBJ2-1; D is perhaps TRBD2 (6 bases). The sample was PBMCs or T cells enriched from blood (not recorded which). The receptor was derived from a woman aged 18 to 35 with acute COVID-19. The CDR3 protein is CASSVPRLGLYNEQFF. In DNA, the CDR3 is TGTGCCAGCAGTGTACCGCGACTAGGGCTCTACAATGAGCAGTTCTTC.